The TCR beta chain under discussion was sequenced for a study of cytomegalovirus exposure and HLA in healthy donors. The PCR ran on 60 Vbeta and 13 Jbeta primers. The assay was immunoSEQ multiplex PCR, and TCRdb's table has in-frame clones only and misses some. The sample has 200,000 to 250,000 clones; 70% to 90% are singletons. Germline V gene sequence: CDR1 LNHDA, CDR2 SQIVND (reference sequence). With 6 bases removed from V and 1 base from J, the gap between germline ends came to 15 bases. The CDR3 consists of 15 residues. The receptor comes from a woman aged 60-75 years in good health and CMV-seropositive. This rearrangement joins TRBV19 to TRBJ1-1; D might be TRBD1 (6 bases). Sequenced: PBMCs. Here the CDR3 reads CASSNRGGQNTEAFF. Written as DNA, the CDR3 is TGTGCCAGTAGCAACCGGGGGGGGCAGAACACTGAAGCTTTCTTT. The entire variable domain, with the rest obtained from reference TRBV19 and TRBJ1-1, is as follows: DGGITQSPKYLFRKEGQNVTLSCEQNLNHDAMYWYRQDPGQGLRLIYYSQIVNDFQKGDIAEGYSVSREKKESFPLTVTSAQKNPTAFYLCASSNRGGQNTEAFFGQGTRLTVV.